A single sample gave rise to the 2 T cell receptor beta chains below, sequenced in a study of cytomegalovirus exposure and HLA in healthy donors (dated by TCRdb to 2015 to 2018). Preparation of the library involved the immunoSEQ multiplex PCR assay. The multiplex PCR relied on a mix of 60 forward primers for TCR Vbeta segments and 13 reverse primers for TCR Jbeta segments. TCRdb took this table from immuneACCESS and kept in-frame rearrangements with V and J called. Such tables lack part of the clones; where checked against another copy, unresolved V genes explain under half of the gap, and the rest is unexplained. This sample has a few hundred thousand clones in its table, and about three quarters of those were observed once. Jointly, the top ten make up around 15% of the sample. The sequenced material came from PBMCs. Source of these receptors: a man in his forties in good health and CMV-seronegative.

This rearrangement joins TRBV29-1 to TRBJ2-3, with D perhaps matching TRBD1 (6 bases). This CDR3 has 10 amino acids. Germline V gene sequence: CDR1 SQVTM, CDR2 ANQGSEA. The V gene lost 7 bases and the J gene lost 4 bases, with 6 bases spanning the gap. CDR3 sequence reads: CSAGADTQYF. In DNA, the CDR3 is TGCAGCGCAGGGGCAGATACGCAGTATTTT.

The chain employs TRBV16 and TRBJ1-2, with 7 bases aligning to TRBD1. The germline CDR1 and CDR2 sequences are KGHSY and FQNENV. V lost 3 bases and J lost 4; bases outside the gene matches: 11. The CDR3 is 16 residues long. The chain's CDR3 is CASSHPTGPKGYGYTF. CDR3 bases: TGTGCCAGCAGCCACCCGACAGGGCCTAAGGGCTATGGCTACACCTTC.